These T cell receptor beta chains were read from a single sample in a study of CD8 T cells in ankylosing spondylitis. MiXCR, applied by TCRdb to the 5' RACE reads, yields one record per CDR3 protein. The data hold roughly 230,000 distinct CDR3 sequences, with roughly 10% observed a single time. The specimen was blood, either unsorted or a sorted T cell fraction (not recorded which). The receptors shown here come from a male donor with ankylosing spondylitis or in good health (not recorded which). Each CDR3 is given with its conserved first and last residue.

j_call: TRBJ2-1; v_call: TRBV6-5; cdr3_aa: CASSWEVGGNNEQFF
j_call: TRBJ1-1; v_call: TRBV29-1; cdr3_aa: CSAGTASEAFF
j_call: TRBJ2-1; v_call: TRBV7-9; cdr3_aa: CASSWDGYNEQFF
j_call: TRBJ2-1; v_call: TRBV19; cdr3_aa: CASSIVPPYNEQFF
j_call: TRBJ1-1; v_call: TRBV15; cdr3_aa: CATSRDLHRVTEAFF
j_call: TRBJ2-1; v_call: TRBV7-9; cdr3_aa: CASSFRDRIYNEQFF
j_call: TRBJ2-6; v_call: TRBV11-2; cdr3_aa: CASSLSYGANVLTF
j_call: TRBJ2-7; v_call: TRBV6-1; cdr3_aa: CASSPKRGGIGEQYF
j_call: TRBJ2-2; v_call: TRBV11-2; cdr3_aa: CASSPRTGNTGELFF
j_call: TRBJ2-6; v_call: TRBV29-1; cdr3_aa: CSVVSGGSGANVLTF
j_call: TRBJ2-2; v_call: TRBV2; cdr3_aa: CASRGTPGELFF
j_call: TRBJ2-4; v_call: TRBV4-2; cdr3_aa: CASSQERTSGDIQYF
j_call: TRBJ2-3; v_call: TRBV5-5; cdr3_aa: CASSVGRITDTQYF
j_call: TRBJ2-3; v_call: TRBV6-1; cdr3_aa: CASSEGAPTQYF
j_call: TRBJ2-7; v_call: TRBV5-4; cdr3_aa: CASSLAWGQGGYEQYF